This T cell receptor (beta chain) stems from a study of neoadjuvant anti-PD-1 for oral cavity cancer (dated by TCRdb to the early 2020s). A note on the overall study: Patients mostly received three to four biweekly doses of nivolumab at 3 mg/kg before curative-intent surgical resection. For patients who did not progress, a fourth nivolumab dose was given around day 43, followed by definitive surgical resection on days 50-56. An approximately 32% response rate was observed in the parent correlative cohort, in which about a dozen patients were included. Under RECIST 1.1, a patient counted as a responder if showing complete response, partial response or stable disease, and as a non-responder if showing progression.

Sample time point, as interpreted from the label and publication: before neoadjuvant nivolumab. Patients were newly diagnosed with stage II-IVA oral cavity squamous cell carcinoma and had received no prior systemic or radiation treatment. The cohort consisted of patients with HPV-negative, locally advanced oral cavity squamous cell carcinoma. Peripheral blood mononuclear cells were analyzed directly and were not maintained or expanded in culture. The samples were drawn from a longitudinal correlative study tied to a single-arm phase II trial testing neoadjuvant nivolumab in oral cavity squamous cell carcinoma. Genomic DNA-based TCRbeta sequencing was performed on subject-matched pre- and post-treatment PBMCs and tumors from three responders and three non-responders. Peripheral blood mononuclear cells were collected before nivolumab treatment and again after treatment, at the time of surgery. The Maxwell RSC DNA from Cells kit was used to extract genomic DNA from PBMCs.

On the study overall, not on this receptor specifically: Higher pretreatment blood TCRbeta clonality and lower post-treatment tumor TCRbeta clonality were correlated with higher pretreatment blood Treg/Th17 ratios. After neoadjuvant nivolumab, significantly higher T cell clonality (Gini index) was found within PBMCs in non-responders than in responders. The TCR analyses had only a few patients in each response group, and the authors called for validation in larger cohorts.

Points on this clone: Its cognate antigen has yet to be identified. No quality values exist for individual bases; no much larger clone is one base distant.

For deep sequencing, each PBMC sample was run in six replicates, with libraries mostly built from about 500 ng of input genomic DNA. TCRbeta libraries were prepared with the immunoSEQ hsTCRbeta kit according to the manufacturer's instructions. Sequencing of the completed libraries took place using an Illumina NovaSeq 6000 S4 flow cell after they had been pooled to roughly 2.8 nM. The published analysis was carried out like this. The immunoSEQ Analyzer handled quality control and preprocessing of the raw data. The analysis was restricted to productive rearrangements, with each unique CDR3 amino acid sequence defining a clonotype. Using the R package tcR, the researchers computed the Gini-Simpson index as their estimate of repertoire clonality. Student's t test was used to compare Gini indices, and Pearson correlation was used to assess associations with tumor size change. TCRdb took over this immuneACCESS table, retaining in-frame rearrangements with V and J assigned. Such tables are incomplete; in checked studies, under half of the missing clones stem from an unresolved V gene, and the remainder is unexplained. From that table come the V and J calls and clone size; the DNA was used to work out D and trimming. This sample gives 18,000 or so clones in total; around three quarters of them show up just once. The biggest ten clones account for approximately 2.7% of the sample.

The trim is 7 bases for V and 7 bases for J, with a gap of 17 bases between the germline ends. The CDR3 holds 13 amino acids from the cysteine to the phenylalanine. Only the CDR3 portion is preserved as DNA: 39 bases, with reading frame beginning at the first base. The germline V gene specifies SGHRS as CDR1 and YFSETQ as CDR2. The receptor's source is a person aged 35-79 years with oral cavity squamous cell carcinoma. The chain joins TRBV5-1 to TRBJ1-2; D gene: possibly TRBD1, on 5 matching bases. Here the sequenced sample was PBMCs, taken before nivolumab (anti-PD-1) treatment. The nucleotide sequence is TGCGCCAGCCAGGAAGGGCAGGGAAGTGGCTACACCTTC. Its product reads: CASQEGQGSGYTF.